This T cell receptor (beta chain) was observed in a study of cytomegalovirus exposure and HLA in healthy donors. Study as a whole: Earlier, 100 million to 120 million unique TCR beta sequences were recovered from about 170 million T cells by an analysis.

As to this clone: Its cognate antigen is unknown. The same CDR3 can be traced to other DNA sequences in this sample.

V shed 4 bases, J shed 1 base, and the junction held 8 bases outside the gene matches. Looked up from germline, CDR1 is SGHNT and CDR2 is YYREEE (reference sequence). The CDR3 is 16 amino acids. With 60 Vbeta and 13 Jbeta primers, the PCR was carried out. Per the original methods: In a later analysis, around 10 million of about 80 million unique beta chains occurred in at least two donors. Measured with immunoSEQ multiplex PCR; TCRdb has only the in-frame clones, and not every one. For V, J and clone size, that table is used; D and trimming come from the DNA. The data contain around 90,000 clones, roughly 60% of them seen just once; the ten biggest clones take up 2.3%. Study-wide points: A few V segments could not be told apart, such as TRBV6-2 and TRBV6-3, and were left out. Cytomegalovirus status, reportedly, was diagnosed with high specificity and sensitivity by the classifier.

The receptor was derived from a human donor in good health. Source material: PBMCs. The chain employs TRBV5-4 and TRBJ1-3; 7 bases fit TRBD1. CDR3 protein: CASSNDRVRSGNTIYF. In DNA form, the CDR3 reads TGTGCCAGCAGCAACGACAGGGTGAGGTCTGGAAACACCATATATTTT.